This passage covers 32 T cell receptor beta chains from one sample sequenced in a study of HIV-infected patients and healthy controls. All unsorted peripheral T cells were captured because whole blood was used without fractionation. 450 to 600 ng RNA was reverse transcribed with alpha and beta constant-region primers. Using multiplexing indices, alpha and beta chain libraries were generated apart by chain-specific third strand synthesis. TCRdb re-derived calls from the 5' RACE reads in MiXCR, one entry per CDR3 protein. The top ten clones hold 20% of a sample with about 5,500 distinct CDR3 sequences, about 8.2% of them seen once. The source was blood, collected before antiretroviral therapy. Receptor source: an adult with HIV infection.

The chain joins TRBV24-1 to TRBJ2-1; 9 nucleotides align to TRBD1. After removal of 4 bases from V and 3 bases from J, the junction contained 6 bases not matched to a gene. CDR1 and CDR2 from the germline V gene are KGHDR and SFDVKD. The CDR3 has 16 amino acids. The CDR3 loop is CATSDLTGGDYNEQFF. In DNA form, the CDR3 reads TGTGCCACCAGTGACCTTACAGGGGGCGACTACAATGAGCAGTTCTTC.

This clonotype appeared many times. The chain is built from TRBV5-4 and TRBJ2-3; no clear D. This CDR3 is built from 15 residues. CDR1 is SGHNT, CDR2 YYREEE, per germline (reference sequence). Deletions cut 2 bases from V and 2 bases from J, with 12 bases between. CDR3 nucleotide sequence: TGTGCCAGCAGCTTATCTTCCGGAAACACAGATACGCAGTATTTT. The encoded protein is CASSLSSGNTDTQYF.

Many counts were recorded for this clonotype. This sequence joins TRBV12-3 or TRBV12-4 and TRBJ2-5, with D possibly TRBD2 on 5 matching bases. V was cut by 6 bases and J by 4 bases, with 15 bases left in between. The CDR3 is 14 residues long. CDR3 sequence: CASRPSGVVETQYF. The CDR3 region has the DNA TGTGCCAGCAGACCGTCCGGGGTGGTAGAGACCCAGTACTTC.

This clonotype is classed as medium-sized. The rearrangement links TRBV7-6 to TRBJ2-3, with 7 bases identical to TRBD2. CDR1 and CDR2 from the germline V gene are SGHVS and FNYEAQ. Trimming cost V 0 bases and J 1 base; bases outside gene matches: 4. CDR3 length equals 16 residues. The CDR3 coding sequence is TGTGCCAGCAGCTTAGCTCCTAGCGGTCGCACAGATACGCAGTATTTT. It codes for CASSLAPSGRTDTQYF.

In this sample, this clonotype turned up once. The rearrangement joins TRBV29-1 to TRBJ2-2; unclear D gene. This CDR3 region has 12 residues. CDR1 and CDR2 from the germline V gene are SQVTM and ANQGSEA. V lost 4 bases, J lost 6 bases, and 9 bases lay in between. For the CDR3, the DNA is TGCAGCGTTGGGGTACGGTCCGGGGAGCTGTTTTTT. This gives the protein CSVGVRSGELFF.

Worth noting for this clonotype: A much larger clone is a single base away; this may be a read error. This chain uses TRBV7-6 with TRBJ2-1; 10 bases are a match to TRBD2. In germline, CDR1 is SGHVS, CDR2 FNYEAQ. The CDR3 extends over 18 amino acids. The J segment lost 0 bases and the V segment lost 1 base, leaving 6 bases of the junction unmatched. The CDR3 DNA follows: TGTGCCAGCAGCTTAGGGGGACTAGCGAGGAGCTCCTACAATGAGCAGTTCTTC. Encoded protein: CASSLGGLARSSYNEQFF.

The CDR3 is CASSGPGPRDTQYF. The CDR3 DNA reads as TGTGCCAGCAGCGGACCGGGACCGCGAGATACGCAGTATTTT. The chain couples TRBV13 to TRBJ2-3; D is possibly TRBD1 or TRBD2 (5 bases each). This CDR3 is built from 14 residues. The V end was cut by 5 bases, the J end by 5 bases, with 14 bases between. Germline CDR1 and CDR2: PRHDT and FYEKMQ (reference sequence). Supplemented by reference TRBV13 and TRBJ2-3, the full variable domain reads AAGVIQSPRHLIKEKRETATLKCYPIPRHDTVYWYQQGPGQDPQFLISFYEKMQSDKGSIPDRFSAQQFSDYHSELNMSSLELGDSALYFCASSGPGPRDTQYFGPGTRLTVL.

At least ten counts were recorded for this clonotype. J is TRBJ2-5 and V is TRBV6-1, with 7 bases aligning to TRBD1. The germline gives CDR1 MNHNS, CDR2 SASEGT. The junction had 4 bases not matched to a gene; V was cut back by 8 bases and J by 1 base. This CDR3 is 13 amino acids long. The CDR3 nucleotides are TGTGCCAGCGCCAGGGGGATCCAAGAGACCCAGTACTTC. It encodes CASARGIQETQYF.

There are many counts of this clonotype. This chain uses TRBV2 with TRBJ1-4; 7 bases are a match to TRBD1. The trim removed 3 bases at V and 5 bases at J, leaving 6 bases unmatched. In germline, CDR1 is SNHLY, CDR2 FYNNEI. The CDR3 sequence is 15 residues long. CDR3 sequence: CASSEEQTGNEKLFF. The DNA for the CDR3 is TGTGCCAGCAGTGAGGAACAGACAGGGAATGAAAAACTGTTTTTT.

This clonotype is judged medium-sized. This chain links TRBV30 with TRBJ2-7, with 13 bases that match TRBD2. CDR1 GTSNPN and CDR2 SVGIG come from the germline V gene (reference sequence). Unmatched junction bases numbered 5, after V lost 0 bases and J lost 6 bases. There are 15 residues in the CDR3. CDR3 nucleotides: TGTGCCTGGAGTGTCGGACTAGCGGGAGCAGGCGAGCAGTACTTC. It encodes CAWSVGLAGAGEQYF.

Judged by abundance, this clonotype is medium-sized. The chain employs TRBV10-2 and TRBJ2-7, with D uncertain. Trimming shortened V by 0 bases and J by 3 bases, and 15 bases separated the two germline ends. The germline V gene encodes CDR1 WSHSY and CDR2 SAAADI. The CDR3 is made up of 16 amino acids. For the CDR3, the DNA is TGCGCCAGCAGTGAGTCGGTTCATAGCAGCAACTACGAGCAGTACGTC. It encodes CASSESVHSSNYEQYV.

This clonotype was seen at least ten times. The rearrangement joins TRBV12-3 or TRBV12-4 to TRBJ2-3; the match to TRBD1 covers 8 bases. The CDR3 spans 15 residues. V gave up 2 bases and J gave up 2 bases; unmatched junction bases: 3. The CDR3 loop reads CASSLKDRDTDTQYF. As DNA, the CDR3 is TGTGCCAGCAGTTTAAAGGACAGGGACACAGATACGCAGTATTTT.

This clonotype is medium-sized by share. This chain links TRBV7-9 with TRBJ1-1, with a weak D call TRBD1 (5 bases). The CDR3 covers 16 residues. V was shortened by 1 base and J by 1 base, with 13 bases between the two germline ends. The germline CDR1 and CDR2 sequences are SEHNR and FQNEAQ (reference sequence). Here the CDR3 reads CASSLETGVGNTEAFF. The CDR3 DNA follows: TGTGCCAGCAGCTTAGAAACAGGAGTCGGGAACACTGAAGCTTTCTTT.

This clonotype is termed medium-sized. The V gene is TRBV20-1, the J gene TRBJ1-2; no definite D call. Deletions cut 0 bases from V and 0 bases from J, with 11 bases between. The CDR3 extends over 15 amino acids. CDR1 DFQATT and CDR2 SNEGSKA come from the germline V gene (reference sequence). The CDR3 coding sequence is TGCAGTGCTAGAGATTGGGAGGGTTCTAACTATGGCTACACCTTC. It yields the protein CSARDWEGSNYGYTF.

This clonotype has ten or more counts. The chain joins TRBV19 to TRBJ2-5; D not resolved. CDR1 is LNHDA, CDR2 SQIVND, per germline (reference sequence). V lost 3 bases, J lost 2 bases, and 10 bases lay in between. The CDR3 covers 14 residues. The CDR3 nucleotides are TGTGCCAGTAGTATTGGTAGCAGGCAAGAGACCCAGTACTTC. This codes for CASSIGSRQETQYF.

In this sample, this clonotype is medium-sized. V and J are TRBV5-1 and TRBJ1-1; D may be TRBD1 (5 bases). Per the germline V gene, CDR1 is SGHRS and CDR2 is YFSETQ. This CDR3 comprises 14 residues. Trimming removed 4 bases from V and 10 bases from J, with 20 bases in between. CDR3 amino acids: CASSPDRGFGVAFF. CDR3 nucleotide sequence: TGCGCCAGCAGCCCGGACCGGGGCTTCGGGGTAGCTTTCTTT. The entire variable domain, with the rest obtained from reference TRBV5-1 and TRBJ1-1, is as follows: KAGVTQTPRYLIKTRGQQVTLSCSPISGHRSVSWYQQTPGQGLQFLFEYFSETQRNKGNFPGRFSGRQFSNSRSEMNVSTLELGDSALYLCASSPDRGFGVAFFGQGTRLTVV.

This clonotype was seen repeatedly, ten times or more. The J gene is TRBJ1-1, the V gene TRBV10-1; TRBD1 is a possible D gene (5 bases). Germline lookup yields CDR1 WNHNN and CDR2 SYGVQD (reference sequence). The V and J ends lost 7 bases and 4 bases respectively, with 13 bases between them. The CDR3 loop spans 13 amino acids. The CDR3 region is CASTQGYGTEAFF. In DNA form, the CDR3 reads TGCGCCAGCACCCAGGGATACGGCACTGAAGCTTTCTTT.

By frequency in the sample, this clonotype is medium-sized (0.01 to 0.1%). The CDR3 sequence: CATSEGRGLYNEQFF. The CDR3 DNA is TGTGCCACCAGTGAGGGCAGGGGACTTTACAATGAGCAGTTCTTC. This sequence joins TRBV24-1 and TRBJ2-1; either TRBD1 or TRBD2 may fit D (6 bases each). Per germline, CDR1 KGHDR and CDR2 SFDVKD. This CDR3 region has 15 residues. Trimming stripped 4 bases from V and 4 bases from J, with 13 bases between.

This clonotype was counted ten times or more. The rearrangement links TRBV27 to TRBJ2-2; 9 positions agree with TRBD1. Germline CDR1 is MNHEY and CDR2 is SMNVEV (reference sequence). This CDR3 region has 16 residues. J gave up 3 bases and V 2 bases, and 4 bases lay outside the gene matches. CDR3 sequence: CASSLKGQGYTGELFF. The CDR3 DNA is TGTGCCAGCAGTTTAAAGGGACAGGGATACACCGGGGAGCTGTTTTTT.

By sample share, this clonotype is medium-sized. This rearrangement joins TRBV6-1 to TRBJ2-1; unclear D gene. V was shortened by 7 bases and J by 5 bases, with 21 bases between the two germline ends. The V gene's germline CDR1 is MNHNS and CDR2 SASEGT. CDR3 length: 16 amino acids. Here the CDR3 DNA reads TGTGCCAGCAAGACTGATGCCCGCAGAACAGACAATGAGCAGTTCTTC. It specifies CASKTDARRTDNEQFF.

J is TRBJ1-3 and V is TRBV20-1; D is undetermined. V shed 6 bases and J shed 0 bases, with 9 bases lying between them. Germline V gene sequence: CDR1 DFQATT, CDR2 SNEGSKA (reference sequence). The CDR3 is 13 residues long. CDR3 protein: CSAYLVSGNTIYF. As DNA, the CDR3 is TGCAGTGCGTACCTTGTCTCTGGAAACACCATATATTTT.

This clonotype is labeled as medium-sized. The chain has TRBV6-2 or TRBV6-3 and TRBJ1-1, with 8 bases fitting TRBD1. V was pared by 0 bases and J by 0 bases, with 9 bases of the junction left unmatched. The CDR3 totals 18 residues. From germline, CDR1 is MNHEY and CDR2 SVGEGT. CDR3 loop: CASSYSSQGAGMNTEAFF. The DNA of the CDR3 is TGTGCCAGCAGTTACTCGTCCCAGGGGGCCGGTATGAACACTGAAGCTTTCTTT.

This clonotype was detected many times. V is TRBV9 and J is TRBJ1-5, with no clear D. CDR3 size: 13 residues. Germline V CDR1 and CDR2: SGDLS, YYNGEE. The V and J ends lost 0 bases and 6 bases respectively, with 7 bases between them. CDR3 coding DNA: TGTGCCAGCAGCGTAGGAGAGTCTCAGCCCCAGCATTTT. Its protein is CASSVGESQPQHF.

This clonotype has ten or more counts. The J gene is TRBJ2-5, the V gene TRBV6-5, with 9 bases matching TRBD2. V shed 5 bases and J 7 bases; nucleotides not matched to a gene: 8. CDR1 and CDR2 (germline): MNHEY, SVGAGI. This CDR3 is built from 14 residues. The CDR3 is CASSSGGPKGTQYF. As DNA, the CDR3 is TGTGCCAGCAGTAGCGGGGGGCCCAAGGGGACCCAGTACTTC.

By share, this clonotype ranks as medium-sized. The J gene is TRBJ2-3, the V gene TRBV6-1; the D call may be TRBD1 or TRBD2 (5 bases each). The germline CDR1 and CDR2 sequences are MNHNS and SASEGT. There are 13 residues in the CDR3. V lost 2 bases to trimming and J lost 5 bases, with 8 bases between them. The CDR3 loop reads CASSETGLDTQYF. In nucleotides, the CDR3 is TGTGCCAGCAGTGAAACGGGGCTAGATACGCAGTATTTT.

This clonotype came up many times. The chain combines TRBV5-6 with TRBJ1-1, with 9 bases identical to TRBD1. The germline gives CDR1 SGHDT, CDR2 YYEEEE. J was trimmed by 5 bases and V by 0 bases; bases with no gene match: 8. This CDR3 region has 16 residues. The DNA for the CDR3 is TGTGCCAGCAGCTTGGGACAGGGGGAAGGTTGGACTGAAGCTTTCTTT. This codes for CASSLGQGEGWTEAFF.

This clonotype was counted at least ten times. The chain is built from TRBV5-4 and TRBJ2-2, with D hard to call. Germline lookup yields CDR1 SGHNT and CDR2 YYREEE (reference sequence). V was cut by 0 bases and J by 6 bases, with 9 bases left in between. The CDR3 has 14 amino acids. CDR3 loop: CASSLDAPSGELFF. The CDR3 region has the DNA TGTGCCAGCAGCTTGGACGCCCCCTCCGGGGAGCTGTTTTTT.

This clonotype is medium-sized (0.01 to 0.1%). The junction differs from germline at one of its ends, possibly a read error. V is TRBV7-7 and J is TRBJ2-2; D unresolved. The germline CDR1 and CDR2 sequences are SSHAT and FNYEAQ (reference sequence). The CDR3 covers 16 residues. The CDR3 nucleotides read TGTGCTAGCAGCTTAGTTACTGCAGCCCCTGGGGGGGAGCTGTTTTTT. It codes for CASSLVTAAPGGELFF. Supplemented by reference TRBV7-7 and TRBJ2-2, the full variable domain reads GAGVSQSPRYKVTKRGQDVTLRCDPISSHATLYWYQQALGQGPEFLTYFNYEAQPDKSGLPSDRFSAERPEGSISTLTIQRTEQRDSAMYRCASSLVTAAPGGELFFGEGSRLTVL.

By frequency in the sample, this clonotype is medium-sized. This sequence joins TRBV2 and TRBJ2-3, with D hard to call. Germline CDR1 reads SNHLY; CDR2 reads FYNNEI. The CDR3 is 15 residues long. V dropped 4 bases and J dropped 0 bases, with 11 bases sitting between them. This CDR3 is CASSASQSSTDTQYF. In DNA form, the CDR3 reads TGTGCCAGCAGTGCCTCGCAGTCTAGCACAGATACGCAGTATTTT.

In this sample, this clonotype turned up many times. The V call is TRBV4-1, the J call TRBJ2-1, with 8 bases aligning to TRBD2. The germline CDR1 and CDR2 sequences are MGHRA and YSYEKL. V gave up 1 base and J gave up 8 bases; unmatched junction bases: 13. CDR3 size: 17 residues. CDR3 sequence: CASSQGSLAAIGDEQFF. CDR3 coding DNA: TGCGCCAGCAGCCAAGGGTCACTAGCGGCAATAGGGGATGAGCAGTTCTTC.

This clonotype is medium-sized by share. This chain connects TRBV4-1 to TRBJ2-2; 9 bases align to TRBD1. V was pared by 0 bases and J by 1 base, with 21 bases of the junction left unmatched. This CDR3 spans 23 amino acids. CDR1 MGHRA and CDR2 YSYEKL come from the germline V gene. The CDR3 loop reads CASSQDIFTGQGPNTENTGELFF. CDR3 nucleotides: TGCGCCAGCAGCCAAGATATTTTTACGGGACAGGGTCCTAATACTGAGAACACCGGGGAGCTGTTTTTT.

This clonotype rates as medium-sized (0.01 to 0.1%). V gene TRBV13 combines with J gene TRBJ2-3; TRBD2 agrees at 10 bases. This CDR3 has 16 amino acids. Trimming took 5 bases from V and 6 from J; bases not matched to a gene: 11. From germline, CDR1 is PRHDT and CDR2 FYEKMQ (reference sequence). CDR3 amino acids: CASSPVSGGQVDTQYF. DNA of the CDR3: TGTGCCAGCAGCCCGGTTAGCGGGGGGCAGGTTGATACGCAGTATTTT.